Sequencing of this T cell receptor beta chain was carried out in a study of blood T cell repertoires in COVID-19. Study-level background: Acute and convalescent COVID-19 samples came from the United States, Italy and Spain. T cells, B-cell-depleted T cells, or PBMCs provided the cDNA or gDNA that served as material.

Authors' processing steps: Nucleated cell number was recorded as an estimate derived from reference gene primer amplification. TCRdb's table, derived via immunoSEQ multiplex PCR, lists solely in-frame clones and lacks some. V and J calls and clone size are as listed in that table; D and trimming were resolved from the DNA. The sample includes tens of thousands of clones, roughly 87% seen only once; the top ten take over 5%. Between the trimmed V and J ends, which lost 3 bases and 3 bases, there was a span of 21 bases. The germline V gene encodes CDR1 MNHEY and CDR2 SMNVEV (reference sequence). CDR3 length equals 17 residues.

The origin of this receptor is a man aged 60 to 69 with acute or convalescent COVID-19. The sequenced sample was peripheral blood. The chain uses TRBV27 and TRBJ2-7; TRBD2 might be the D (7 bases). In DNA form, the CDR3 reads TGTGCCAGCAGTTTTGGGCGGGGGCCCTCCGGAGTCTACGAGCAGTACTTC. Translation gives CASSFGRGPSGVYEQYF.